Presented here are 5 T cell receptor beta chains from one specimen sequenced in a study of shared clonotypes between healthy human individuals. Data came from immunoSEQ multiplex PCR; TCRdb stores just in-frame clones and leaves some out. The sample shows a few million clones, approximately 90% of them seen only once. Sequenced input: naive CD4+ T cells sorted from blood. Subset specified: CD45RA+ positively selected. Receptors were obtained from a man aged 18 to 35 in good health.

The chain uses TRBV25-1 and TRBJ2-3, with 9 nucleotides matching TRBD2. Germline V lookup: CDR1 MGHDK, CDR2 SYGVNS. With V trimmed by 1 base and J by 6 bases, 8 bases remained unmatched. The CDR3 runs to 16 residues. The CDR3 DNA is TGTGCCAGCAGTGAATTTGTAGCGGGAGCCCGGGATACGCAGTATTTT. Its protein product is CASSEFVAGARDTQYF.

The table lists this clone with a few counts. The gene calls are TRBV11-2 and TRBJ1-1; D not resolved. The CDR3 has 13 residues. CDR1 and CDR2 (germline): SGHAT, FQNNGV. V was pared by 4 bases and J by 6 bases, with 12 bases between. The DNA of the CDR3 is TGTGCCAGCAGCTCCTTGAGGAGCGCTGAAGCTTTCTTT. Its protein is CASSSLRSAEAFF.

The chain joins TRBV28 to TRBJ1-6; 7 positions agree with TRBD1. The V gene end was trimmed by 7 bases and the J gene end by 7 bases; junction bases not matched to a gene: 10. Germline CDR1 and CDR2: MDHEN and SYDVKM. The CDR3 extends over 15 amino acids. This CDR3 is CASTPWAQGNSPLHF. The CDR3 region has the DNA TGTGCCAGCACCCCCTGGGCACAGGGGAATTCACCCCTCCACTTT.

V usage is TRBV6-4 and J usage is TRBJ2-7; 8 nucleotides agree with TRBD2. V gave up 6 bases and J gave up 4 bases; unmatched junction bases: 8. From germline, CDR1 is MRHNA and CDR2 SNTAGT. This CDR3 region has 14 residues. This CDR3 reads CASRTGRVVYEQYF. The CDR3 nucleotides are TGTGCCAGCAGAACCGGGAGGGTGGTTTACGAGCAGTACTTC.

This clone was recorded once. The CDR3 loop is CASTQGARSGYTF. The CDR3 DNA reads TGTGCCAGCACCCAGGGGGCGCGCAGTGGCTACACCTTC. This chain connects TRBV6-5 to TRBJ1-2; 8 positions agree with TRBD1. CDR3 length equals 13 residues. Looked up from germline, CDR1 is MNHEY and CDR2 is SVGAGI. J lost 7 bases, V lost 7 bases, and 8 bases had no gene match.